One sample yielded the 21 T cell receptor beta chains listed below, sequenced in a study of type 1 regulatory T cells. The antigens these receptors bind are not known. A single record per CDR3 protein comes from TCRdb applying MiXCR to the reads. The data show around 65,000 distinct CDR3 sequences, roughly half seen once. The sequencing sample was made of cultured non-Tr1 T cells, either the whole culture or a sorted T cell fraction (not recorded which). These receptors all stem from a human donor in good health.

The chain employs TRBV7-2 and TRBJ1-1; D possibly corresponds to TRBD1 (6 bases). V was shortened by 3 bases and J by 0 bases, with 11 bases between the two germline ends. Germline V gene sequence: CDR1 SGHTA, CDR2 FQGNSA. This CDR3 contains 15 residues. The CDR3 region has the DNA TGTGCCAGCAGCTTCGGGGGCGCGGTGAACACTGAAGCTTTCTTT. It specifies CASSFGGAVNTEAFF. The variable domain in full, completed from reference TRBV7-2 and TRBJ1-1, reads GAGVSQSPSNKVTEKGKDVELRCDPISGHTALYWYRQSLGQGLEFLIYFQGNSAPDKSGLPSDRFSAERTGGSVSTLTIQRTQQEDSAVYLCASSFGGAVNTEAFFGQGTRLTVV.

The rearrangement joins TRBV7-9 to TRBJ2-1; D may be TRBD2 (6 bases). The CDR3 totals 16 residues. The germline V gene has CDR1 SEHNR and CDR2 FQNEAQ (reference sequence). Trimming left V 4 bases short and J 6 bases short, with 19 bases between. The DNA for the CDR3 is TGTGCCAGCAGCTCAATACCAGGAGGGTCCCCCAATGAGCAGTTCTTC. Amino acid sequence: CASSSIPGGSPNEQFF.

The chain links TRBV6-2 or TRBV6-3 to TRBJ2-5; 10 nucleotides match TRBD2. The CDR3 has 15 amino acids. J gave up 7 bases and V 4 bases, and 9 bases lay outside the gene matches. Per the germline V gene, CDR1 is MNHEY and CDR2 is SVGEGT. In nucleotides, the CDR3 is TGTGCCAGCAGTTCCCCGGGACTAGCGTGGGGGACCCAGTACTTC. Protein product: CASSSPGLAWGTQYF.

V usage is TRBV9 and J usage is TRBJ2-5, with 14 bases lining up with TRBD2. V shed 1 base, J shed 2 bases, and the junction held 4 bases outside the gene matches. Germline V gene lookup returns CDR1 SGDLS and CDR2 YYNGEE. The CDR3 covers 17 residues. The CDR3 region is CASSVSGTSGGQETQYF. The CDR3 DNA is TGTGCCAGCAGCGTATCCGGGACTAGCGGGGGACAAGAGACCCAGTACTTC.

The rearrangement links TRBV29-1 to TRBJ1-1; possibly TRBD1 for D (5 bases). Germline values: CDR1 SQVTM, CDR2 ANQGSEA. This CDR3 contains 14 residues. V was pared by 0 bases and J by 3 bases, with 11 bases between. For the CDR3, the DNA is TGCAGCGTTGAAGATATATGGGGGTACACTGAAGCTTTCTTT. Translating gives CSVEDIWGYTEAFF.

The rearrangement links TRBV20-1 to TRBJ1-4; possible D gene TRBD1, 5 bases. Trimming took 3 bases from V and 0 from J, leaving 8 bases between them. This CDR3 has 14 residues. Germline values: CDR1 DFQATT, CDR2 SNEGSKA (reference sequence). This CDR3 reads CSARGGATNEKLFF. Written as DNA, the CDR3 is TGCAGTGCTAGGGGGGGGGCAACTAATGAAAAACTGTTTTTT.

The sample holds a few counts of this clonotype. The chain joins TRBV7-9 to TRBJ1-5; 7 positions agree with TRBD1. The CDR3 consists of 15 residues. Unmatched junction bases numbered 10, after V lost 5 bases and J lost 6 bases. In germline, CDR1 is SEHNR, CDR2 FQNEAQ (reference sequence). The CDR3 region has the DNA TGTGCCAGCAGCCTAGAAGGAGGGGGCGGTCAGCCCCAGCATTTT. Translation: CASSLEGGGGQPQHF. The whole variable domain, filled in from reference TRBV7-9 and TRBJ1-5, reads DTGVSQNPRHKITKRGQNVTFRCDPISEHNRLYWYRQTLGQGPEFLTYFQNEAQLEKSRLLSDRFSAERPKGSFSTLEIQRTEQGDSAMYLCASSLEGGGGQPQHFGDGTRLSIL.

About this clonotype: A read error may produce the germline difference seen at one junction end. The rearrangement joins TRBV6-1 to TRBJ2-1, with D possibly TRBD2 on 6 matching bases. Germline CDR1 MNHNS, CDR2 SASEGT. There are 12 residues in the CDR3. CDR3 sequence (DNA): TGTGCCAGCAGTGAAGCCCCCCTAGGGAGGTCGTTC. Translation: CASSEAPLGRSF.

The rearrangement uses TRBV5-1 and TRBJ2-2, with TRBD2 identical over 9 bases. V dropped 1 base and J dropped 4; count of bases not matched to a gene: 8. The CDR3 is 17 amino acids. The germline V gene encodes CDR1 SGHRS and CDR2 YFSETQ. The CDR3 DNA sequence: TGCGCCAGCAGCTTGCAGCTAGCGGGGACCCTCACCGGGGAGCTGTTTTTT. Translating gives CASSLQLAGTLTGELFF. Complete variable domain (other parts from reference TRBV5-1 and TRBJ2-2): KAGVTQTPRYLIKTRGQQVTLSCSPISGHRSVSWYQQTPGQGLQFLFEYFSETQRNKGNFPGRFSGRQFSNSRSEMNVSTLELGDSALYLCASSLQLAGTLTGELFFGEGSRLTVL.

The CDR3 DNA follows: TGTGCCACCAGTGATGGGGGGTCAGATACGCAGTATTTT. This translates into CATSDGGSDTQYF. This chain connects TRBV24-1 to TRBJ2-3; D is possibly TRBD2 (6 bases). Germline lookup yields CDR1 KGHDR and CDR2 SFDVKD. The CDR3 is 13 amino acids. The V and J ends lost 3 bases and 4 bases respectively, with 7 bases between them.

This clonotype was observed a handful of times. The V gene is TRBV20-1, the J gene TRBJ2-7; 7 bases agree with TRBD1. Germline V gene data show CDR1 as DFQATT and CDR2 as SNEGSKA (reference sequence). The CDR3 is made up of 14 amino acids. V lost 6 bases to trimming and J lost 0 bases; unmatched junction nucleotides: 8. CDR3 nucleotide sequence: TGCAGTGCCCCTCAGACAGGGAACTCCTACGAGCAGTACTTC. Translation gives CSAPQTGNSYEQYF.

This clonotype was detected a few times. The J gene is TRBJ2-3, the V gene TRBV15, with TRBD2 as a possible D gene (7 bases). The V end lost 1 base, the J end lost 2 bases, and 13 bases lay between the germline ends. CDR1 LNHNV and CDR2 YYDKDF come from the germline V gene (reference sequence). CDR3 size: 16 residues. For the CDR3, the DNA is TGTGCCACCAGCAGAGGGGGGGGCTTGCACACAGATACGCAGTATTTT. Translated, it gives CATSRGGGLHTDTQYF.

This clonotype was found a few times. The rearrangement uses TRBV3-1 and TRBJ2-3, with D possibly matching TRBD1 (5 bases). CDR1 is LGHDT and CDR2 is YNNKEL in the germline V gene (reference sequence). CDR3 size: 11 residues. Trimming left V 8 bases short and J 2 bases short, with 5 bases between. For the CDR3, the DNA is TGTGCCAGCGGACACACAGATACGCAGTATTTT. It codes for CASGHTDTQYF.

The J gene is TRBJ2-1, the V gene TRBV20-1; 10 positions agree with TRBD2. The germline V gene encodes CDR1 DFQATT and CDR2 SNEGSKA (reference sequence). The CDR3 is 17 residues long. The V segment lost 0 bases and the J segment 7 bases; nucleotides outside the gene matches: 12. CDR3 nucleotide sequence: TGCAGTGCTAGAGATCCGGGGAGAGCGGGGGGGGTTAATGAGCAGTTCTTC. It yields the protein CSARDPGRAGGVNEQFF.

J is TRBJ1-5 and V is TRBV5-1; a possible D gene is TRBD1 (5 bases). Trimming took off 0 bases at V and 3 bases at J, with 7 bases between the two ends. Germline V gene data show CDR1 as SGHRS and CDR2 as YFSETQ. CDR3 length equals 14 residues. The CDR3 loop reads CASSLAGPNQPQHF. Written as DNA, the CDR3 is TGCGCCAGCAGCTTGGCAGGGCCCAATCAGCCCCAGCATTTT. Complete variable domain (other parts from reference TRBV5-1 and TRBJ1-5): KAGVTQTPRYLIKTRGQQVTLSCSPISGHRSVSWYQQTPGQGLQFLFEYFSETQRNKGNFPGRFSGRQFSNSRSEMNVSTLELGDSALYLCASSLAGPNQPQHFGDGTRLSIL.

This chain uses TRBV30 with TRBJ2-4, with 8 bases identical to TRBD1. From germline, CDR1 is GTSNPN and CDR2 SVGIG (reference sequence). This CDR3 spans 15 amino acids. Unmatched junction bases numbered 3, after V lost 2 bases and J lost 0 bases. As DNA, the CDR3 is TGTGCCTGGAGTAGACAGGGGCTAGCCAAAAACATTCAGTACTTC. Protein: CAWSRQGLAKNIQYF. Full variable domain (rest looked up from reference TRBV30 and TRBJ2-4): SQTIHQWPATLVQPVGSPLSLECTVEGTSNPNLYWYRQAAGRGLQLLFYSVGIGQISSEVPQNLSASRPQDRQFILSSKKLLLSDSGFYLCAWSRQGLAKNIQYFGAGTRLSVL.

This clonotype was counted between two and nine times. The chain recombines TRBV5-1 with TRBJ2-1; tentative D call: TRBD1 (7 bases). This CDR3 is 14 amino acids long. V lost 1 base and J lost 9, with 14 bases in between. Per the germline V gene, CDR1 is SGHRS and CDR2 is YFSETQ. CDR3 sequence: CASSLYRGGGEQFF. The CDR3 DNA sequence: TGCGCCAGCAGCTTGTACAGGGGAGGCGGTGAGCAGTTCTTC.

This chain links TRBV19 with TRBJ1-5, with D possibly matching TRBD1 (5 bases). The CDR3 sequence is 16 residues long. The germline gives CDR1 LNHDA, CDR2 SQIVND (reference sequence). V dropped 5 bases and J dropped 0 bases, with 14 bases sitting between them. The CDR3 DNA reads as TGTGCCAGTAGTCCCAGGGTGAGAGGTAGCAATCAGCCCCAGCATTTT. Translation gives CASSPRVRGSNQPQHF. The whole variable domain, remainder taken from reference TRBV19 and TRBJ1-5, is DGGITQSPKYLFRKEGQNVTLSCEQNLNHDAMYWYRQDPGQGLRLIYYSQIVNDFQKGDIAEGYSVSREKKESFPLTVTSAQKNPTAFYLCASSPRVRGSNQPQHFGDGTRLSIL.

CDR3 sequence (DNA): TGTGCCAGCTCACCACCTGGGATGGAGGAAAACTATGGCTACACCTTC. Translating it yields CASSPPGMEENYGYTF. The gene calls are TRBV18 and TRBJ1-2; D gene ambiguous. Germline V gives CDR1 KGHSH, CDR2 LQKENI. V dropped 0 bases and J dropped 2 bases, with 13 bases sitting between them. The CDR3 runs to 16 residues.

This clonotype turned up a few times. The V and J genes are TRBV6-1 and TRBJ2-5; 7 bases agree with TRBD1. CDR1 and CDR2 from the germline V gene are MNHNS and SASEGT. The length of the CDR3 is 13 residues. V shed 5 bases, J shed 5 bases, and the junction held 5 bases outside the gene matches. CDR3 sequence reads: CASSRQGRETQYF. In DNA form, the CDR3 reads TGTGCCAGCAGTCGACAGGGTAGGGAGACCCAGTACTTC.

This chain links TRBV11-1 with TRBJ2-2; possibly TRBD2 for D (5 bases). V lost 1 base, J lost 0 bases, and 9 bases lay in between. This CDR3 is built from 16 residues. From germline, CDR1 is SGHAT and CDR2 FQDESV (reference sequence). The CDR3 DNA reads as TGTGCCAGCAGCTTAGGGACTGTGTCGAACACCGGGGAGCTGTTTTTT. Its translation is CASSLGTVSNTGELFF.